The rows below give T cell receptor beta chains drawn from one sample of a study of cytomegalovirus exposure and HLA in healthy donors. The assay was immunoSEQ multiplex PCR, and TCRdb's table has in-frame clones only and misses some. The sample has more than 100,000 clones, around 86% seen once. The material sequenced was PBMCs. The receptor set was obtained from a man aged 25 to 45 in good health and CMV-seronegative. Each CDR3 is given with its conserved first and last residue. Fields, in order: V gene, J gene, D gene, clone size, CDR3 DNA, CDR3 protein. D genes are given only for firm matches. Size tells how often a clone was seen (once, few, many) or the class of an expanded clone, and some rows leave it out.

TRBV25-1,TRBJ1-4,-,-,TGTGCCAGCAGTGGGAACAGGGTTGGCGAAAAACTGTTTTTT,CASSGNRVGEKLFF
TRBV10-2,TRBJ1-1,-,-,TGCGCCAGCAACGGTCGCGGCCGGGGTGGGATGAACACTGAAGCTTTCTTT,CASNGRGRGGMNTEAFF
TRBV19,TRBJ1-2,-,-,TGTGCCAGTAGTAAAAACCCGACCAGAGGGCAGGGAGGCTATGGCTACACCTTC,CASSKNPTRGQGGYGYTF
TRBV7-8,TRBJ2-3,-,-,TGTGCCAGCAGCTTGAGATGGGGCGCCGGAGATAGGCAGTATTTT,CASSLRWGAGDRQYF
TRBV9,TRBJ2-1,TRBD2,-,TGTGCCAGCAGCGTAGGGTGGCTAGCGGGATCCTACAATGAGCAGTTCTTC,CASSVGWLAGSYNEQFF
TRBV30,TRBJ2-1,TRBD2,-,TGTGCCTGGTCGAATGCCGGGGGGAGCTCCTACAATGAGCAGTTCTTC,CAWSNAGGSSYNEQFF
TRBV4-1,TRBJ2-1,TRBD2,few,TGCGCCAGCAGCGCAGAAATAGCGGGGGGTGGGCAGTTCTTC,CASSAEIAGGGQFF
TRBV5-1,TRBJ2-7,TRBD1,once,TGCGCCAGCAGCTTGCAGGGGGTCGATAACGAGCAGTACTTC,CASSLQGVDNEQYF
TRBV11-2,TRBJ2-7,TRBD2,-,TGTGCCAGCAGCTTAGACCCAGCGGGGGGCACCTACGAGCAGTACTTC,CASSLDPAGGTYEQYF
TRBV9,TRBJ2-3,-,-,TGTGCCAGCAGCCCCCTTTTGGGGGCGGGAGCGTACACAGATACGCAGTATTTT,CASSPLLGAGAYTDTQYF
TRBV13,TRBJ2-7,-,-,TGTGCCAGCAGCTTAGGGCAGGGTTGGACCTACGAGCAGTACTTC,CASSLGQGWTYEQYF
TRBV28,TRBJ1-1,-,-,TGTGCCAGCAGTTTATTTCTTAATCGAGGGAGCCCCAGTGAAGCTTTCTTT,CASSLFLNRGSPSEAFF